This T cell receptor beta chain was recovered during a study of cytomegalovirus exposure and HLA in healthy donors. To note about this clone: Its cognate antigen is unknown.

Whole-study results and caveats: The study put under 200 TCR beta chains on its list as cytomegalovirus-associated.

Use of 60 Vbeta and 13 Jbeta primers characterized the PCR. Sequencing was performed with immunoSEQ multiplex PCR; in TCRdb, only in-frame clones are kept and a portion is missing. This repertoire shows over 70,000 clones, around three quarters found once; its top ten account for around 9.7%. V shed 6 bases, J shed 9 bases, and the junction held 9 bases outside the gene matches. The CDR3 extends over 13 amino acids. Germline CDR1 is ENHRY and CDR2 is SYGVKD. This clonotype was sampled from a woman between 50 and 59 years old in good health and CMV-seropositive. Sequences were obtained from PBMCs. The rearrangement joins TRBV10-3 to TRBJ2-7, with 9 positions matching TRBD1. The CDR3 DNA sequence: TGTGCCATCAGGGAACGACAGGGGGTGGGGCAGTACTTC. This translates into CAIRERQGVGQYF.